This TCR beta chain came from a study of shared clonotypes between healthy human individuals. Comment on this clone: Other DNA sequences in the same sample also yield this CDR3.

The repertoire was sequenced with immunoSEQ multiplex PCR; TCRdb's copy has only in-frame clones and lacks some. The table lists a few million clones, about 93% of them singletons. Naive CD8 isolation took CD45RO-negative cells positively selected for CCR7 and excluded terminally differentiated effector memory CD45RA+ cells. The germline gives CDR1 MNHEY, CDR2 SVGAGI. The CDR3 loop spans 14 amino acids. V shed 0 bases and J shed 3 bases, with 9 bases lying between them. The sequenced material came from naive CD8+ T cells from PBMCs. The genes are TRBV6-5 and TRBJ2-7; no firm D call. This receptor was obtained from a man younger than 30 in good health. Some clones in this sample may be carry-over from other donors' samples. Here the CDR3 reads CASSYSSSHYEQYF. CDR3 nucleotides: TGTGCCAGCAGTTACTCGTCATCCCACTACGAGCAGTACTTC.